Shown below are 31 T cell receptor beta chains from a single sample sequenced in a study of blood T cell repertoires in COVID-19. Repertoires were generated with immunoSEQ multiplex PCR, while TCRdb's copy carries only in-frame clones and drops some. The table lists some 190,000 clones, around four fifths of them singletons. The sequenced material came from peripheral blood. These receptors were obtained from a human donor in a cohort sampled during active COVID-19.

J is TRBJ2-1 and V is TRBV7-3; 8 bases match TRBD1. Unmatched junction bases numbered 3, after V lost 2 bases and J lost 6 bases. CDR1 is SGHTA and CDR2 is FQGTGA in the germline V gene. The CDR3 contains 14 residues. CDR3 DNA sequence: TGTGCCAGCAGCTTACTAGGACAGGGCAATGAGCAGTTCTTC. Amino acid sequence: CASSLLGQGNEQFF.

The chain couples TRBV18 to TRBJ1-6, with D perhaps TRBD1 (5 bases). The CDR3 length is 16 residues. V lost 2 bases, J lost 5 bases, and 13 bases lay in between. Germline CDR1 KGHSH, CDR2 LQKENI. The CDR3 is CASSPNPGSNNSPLHF. The CDR3 DNA follows: TGTGCCAGCTCACCAAACCCAGGGTCCAATAATTCACCCCTCCACTTT.

This clone was detected a few times. The genes are TRBV28 and TRBJ1-2; TRBD1 agrees at 8 bases. The CDR3 loop spans 14 amino acids. CDR1 is MDHEN, CDR2 SYDVKM, per germline. The V gene end was trimmed by 5 bases and the J gene end by 8 bases; junction bases not matched to a gene: 10. The CDR3 loop reads CASSGPGQVRGYTF. Here the CDR3 DNA reads TGTGCCAGCAGTGGACCGGGACAGGTGAGGGGCTACACCTTC.

The chain couples TRBV15 to TRBJ1-5; TRBD1 matches at 11 bases. The CDR3 runs 16 residues. The J segment lost 7 bases and the V segment lost 0 bases, leaving 5 bases of the junction unmatched. Per germline, CDR1 LNHNV and CDR2 YYDKDF (reference sequence). For the CDR3, the DNA is TGTGCCACCAGCAGAGATCTGGGGACAGGGGGGCAGCCCCAGCATTTT. Translating gives CATSRDLGTGGQPQHF.

This clone has a single count. The chain links TRBV5-1 to TRBJ2-5; tentatively, D is TRBD1 (6 bases). This CDR3 has 15 amino acids. Per germline, CDR1 SGHRS and CDR2 YFSETQ. The V end lost 4 bases, the J end lost 3 bases, and 16 bases lay between the germline ends. The CDR3 nucleotides read TGCGCCAGCAGCCAAGGACAGACTACCAAAGAGACCCAGTACTTC. The encoded protein is CASSQGQTTKETQYF.

The chain recombines TRBV6-1 with TRBJ1-1; D is possibly TRBD1 (6 bases). Germline V gene sequence: CDR1 MNHNS, CDR2 SASEGT. The germline V and J ends were trimmed by 3 bases and 9 bases, with 17 bases remaining between them. The CDR3 is 14 residues long. CDR3 protein: CASSERGRNSKAFF. DNA of the CDR3: TGTGCCAGCAGTGAGCGGGGGCGCAATAGTAAAGCTTTCTTT.

The gene calls are TRBV5-1 and TRBJ2-3, with no clear D. The CDR3 covers 14 residues. Trimming pared 6 bases from V and 0 bases from J, leaving 11 bases between. Germline V CDR1 and CDR2: SGHRS, YFSETQ. The CDR3 coding sequence is TGCGCCAGCACCCAGACACTTAGCACAGATACGCAGTATTTT. Protein: CASTQTLSTDTQYF.

The gene calls are TRBV28 and TRBJ2-7; unclear D gene. Deletions cut 3 bases from V and 2 bases from J, with 11 bases between. Germline V gene lookup returns CDR1 MDHEN and CDR2 SYDVKM. This CDR3 has 14 residues. As DNA, the CDR3 is TGTGCCAGCAGTTTCGCTAGTAACGCCTACGAGCAGTACTTC. It specifies CASSFASNAYEQYF.

The chain combines TRBV28 with TRBJ1-1, with a weak D call TRBD1 (5 bases). CDR3 length equals 14 residues. CDR1 MDHEN and CDR2 SYDVKM come from the germline V gene. V was trimmed by 2 bases and J by 4 bases, leaving 11 bases between them. The CDR3 DNA reads as TGTGCCAGCAGTTTAGTTGCGGGGGTCACTGAAGCTTTCTTT. Translation gives CASSLVAGVTEAFF.

V and J are TRBV5-1 and TRBJ2-2; D not certain. The germline V gene has CDR1 SGHRS and CDR2 YFSETQ. V lost 0 bases and J lost 6, with 9 bases in between. There are 14 residues in the CDR3. The CDR3 coding sequence is TGCGCCAGCAGCTTGGCCGTCAGTTCCGGGGAGCTGTTTTTT. This codes for CASSLAVSSGELFF.

The genes are TRBV3-1 (or the pseudogene TRBV3-2) and TRBJ2-1, with a possible D match to TRBD1 (6 bases). The length of the CDR3 is 14 residues. CDR1 LGHDT and CDR2 YNNKEL come from the germline V gene (reference sequence). V was cut by 7 bases and J by 4 bases, with 14 bases left in between. The CDR3: CASTLGHQYNEQFF. CDR3 DNA sequence: TGTGCCAGCACCCTGGGACACCAATACAATGAGCAGTTCTTC.

The chain carries TRBV7-2 and TRBJ2-1; D possibly corresponds to TRBD2 (6 bases). CDR1 is SGHTA, CDR2 FQGNSA, per germline. The CDR3 is 16 amino acids. V gave up 5 bases and J gave up 2 bases, with 16 bases separating them. The DNA of the CDR3 is TGTGCCAGCAGCCCCACTGGACTAAAACCCTACAATGAGCAGTTCTTC. It encodes CASSPTGLKPYNEQFF. The entire variable domain, with the rest obtained from reference TRBV7-2 and TRBJ2-1, is as follows: GAGVSQSPSNKVTEKGKDVELRCDPISGHTALYWYRQSLGQGLEFLIYFQGNSAPDKSGLPSDRFSAERTGGSVSTLTIQRTQQEDSAVYLCASSPTGLKPYNEQFFGPGTRLTVL.

The CDR3 DNA follows: TGTGCCAGCAGCACGACAGGGGGCGGAGGCGGCTACACCTTC. This encodes CASSTTGGGGGYTF. V and J are TRBV7-9 and TRBJ1-2, with TRBD1 matching 10 bases. The CDR3 runs to 14 residues. The germline CDR1 and CDR2 sequences are SEHNR and FQNEAQ (reference sequence). V dropped 5 bases and J dropped 8; count of bases not matched to a gene: 8. Full variable domain (remainder filled in from reference TRBV7-9 and TRBJ1-2): DTGVSQNPRHKITKRGQNVTFRCDPISEHNRLYWYRQTLGQGPEFLTYFQNEAQLEKSRLLSDRFSAERPKGSFSTLEIQRTEQGDSAMYLCASSTTGGGGGYTFGSGTRLTVV.

The chain links TRBV2 to TRBJ2-5; 10 nucleotides match TRBD1. Germline lookup yields CDR1 SNHLY and CDR2 FYNNEI. CDR3 length equals 15 residues. After removal of 6 bases from V and 5 bases from J, the junction contained 9 bases not matched to a gene. CDR3 region: CASRGQGSPGETQYF. CDR3 in DNA: TGTGCCAGCAGGGGACAGGGGAGCCCCGGGGAGACCCAGTACTTC. The variable domain in full, with the rest retrieved from reference TRBV2 and TRBJ2-5, is EPEVTQTPSHQVTQMGQEVILRCVPISNHLYFYWYRQILGQKVEFLVSFYNNEISEKSEIFDDQFSVERPDGSNFTLKIRSTKLEDSAMYFCASRGQGSPGETQYFGPGTRLLVL.

This clone came up once. The V and J genes are TRBV11-1 and TRBJ2-2; D may be TRBD1 (6 bases). Germline CDR1 and CDR2: SGHAT and FQDESV (reference sequence). The CDR3 covers 15 residues. The germline V and J ends were trimmed by 3 bases and 3 bases, with 11 bases remaining between them. CDR3 nucleotides: TGTGCCAGCAGCTTGAAGAACAGGGACACCGGGGAGCTGTTTTTT. Encoded protein: CASSLKNRDTGELFF. Drawing the rest from reference TRBV11-1 and TRBJ2-2, the complete variable domain is EAEVAQSPRYKITEKSQAVAFWCDPISGHATLYWYRQILGQGPELLVQFQDESVVDDSQLPKDRFSAERLKGVDSTLKIQPAELGDSAMYLCASSLKNRDTGELFFGEGSRLTVL.

The chain carries TRBV7-9 and TRBJ1-5, with D unresolved. The germline gives CDR1 SEHNR, CDR2 FQNEAQ (reference sequence). Trimming removed 3 bases from V and 4 bases from J, with 7 bases in between. This CDR3 has 13 residues. The CDR3 reads CASSFGENQPQHF. The CDR3 bases are TGTGCCAGCAGCTTTGGGGAGAATCAGCCCCAGCATTTT.

This chain joins TRBV11-3 and TRBJ2-1, with 8 bases fitting TRBD2. The CDR3 has 15 residues. The germline gives CDR1 SGHNT, CDR2 YENEEA. After removal of 3 bases from V and 4 bases from J, the junction contained 5 bases not matched to a gene. The chain's CDR3 is CASSLRASGYNEQFF. The CDR3 nucleotides are TGTGCCAGCAGCTTGAGGGCTAGCGGGTACAATGAGCAGTTCTTC.

This clone appeared a single time. The V gene is TRBV5-1, the J gene TRBJ2-3, with D maybe TRBD1 (5 bases). V was shortened by 0 bases and J by 2 bases, with 13 bases between the two germline ends. This CDR3 spans 16 amino acids. The germline V gene has CDR1 SGHRS and CDR2 YFSETQ. In nucleotides, the CDR3 is TGCGCCAGCAGCTTGGACGACAGTCTATTCACAGATACGCAGTATTTT. This gives the protein CASSLDDSLFTDTQYF.

V is TRBV13 and J is TRBJ2-6; D is possibly TRBD1 (5 bases). This CDR3 contains 16 residues. Trimming took 4 bases from V and 0 from J, leaving 10 bases between them. Germline-derived CDR1 and CDR2 are PRHDT and FYEKMQ (reference sequence). CDR3 DNA sequence: TGTGCCAGCAGCTCCAGGGTTTCCTCTGGGGCCAACGTCCTGACTTTC. Translation: CASSSRVSSGANVLTF.

The V gene is TRBV7-3, the J gene TRBJ2-3; a possible D gene is TRBD2 (6 bases). Trimming took off 5 bases at V and 8 bases at J, with 17 bases between the two ends. Germline V lookup: CDR1 SGHTA, CDR2 FQGTGA. The CDR3 length is 14 residues. The CDR3 DNA reads TGTGCCAGCAGCGCCGTCGCGGGGCGCGGTACGCAGTATTTT. Translated, it gives CASSAVAGRGTQYF.

The chain couples TRBV7-2 to TRBJ2-7; 8 bases match TRBD2. This CDR3 spans 14 amino acids. CDR1 SGHTA and CDR2 FQGNSA come from the germline V gene. V trimming: 2 bases; J trimming: 6 bases; junction bases outside the gene matches: 6. The CDR3 DNA reads as TGTGCCAGCAGCTTATCCGGGGGGGCCACCGAGCAGTACGTC. Translated: CASSLSGGATEQYV.

V is TRBV2 and J is TRBJ1-1; maybe TRBD1 (6 bases). V gave up 7 bases and J gave up 1 base, with 10 bases separating them. The length of the CDR3 is 13 residues. Germline lookup yields CDR1 SNHLY and CDR2 FYNNEI. CDR3 in amino acids: CASKRRGNTEAFF. The DNA for the CDR3 is TGTGCCAGCAAACGCAGGGGGAACACTGAAGCTTTCTTT.

The gene calls are TRBV10-3 and TRBJ2-3, with D possibly being TRBD1 (6 bases). Germline V CDR1 and CDR2: ENHRY, SYGVKD. This CDR3 has 14 residues. With 11 bases removed from V and 0 bases from J, the gap between germline ends came to 15 bases. The CDR3 loop reads CASNDRPSTDTQYF. CDR3 coding DNA: TGTGCCTCGAATGACAGGCCAAGCACAGATACGCAGTATTTT.

The genes are TRBV18 and TRBJ2-1; the match to TRBD1 covers 8 bases. CDR1 and CDR2 (germline): KGHSH, LQKENI. V dropped 3 bases and J dropped 3; count of bases not matched to a gene: 7. CDR3 size: 16 residues. CDR3 sequence reads: CASSPARQGNYNEQFF. As DNA, the CDR3 is TGTGCCAGCTCACCCGCTAGACAGGGGAACTACAATGAGCAGTTCTTC.

This CDR3 is CASSLDRASGSLYEQYF. CDR3 bases: TGTGCCAGCAGTTTAGACAGGGCCAGCGGGAGCCTCTACGAGCAGTACTTC. The chain recombines TRBV27 with TRBJ2-7; perhaps TRBD2 as D (8 bases). Germline V gives CDR1 MNHEY, CDR2 SMNVEV (reference sequence). V was shortened by 2 bases and J by 3 bases, with 20 bases between the two germline ends. The CDR3 is made up of 17 amino acids.

The chain joins TRBV5-6 to TRBJ1-5; 12 positions agree with TRBD1. Germline V gene data show CDR1 as SGHDT and CDR2 as YYEEEE. This CDR3 region has 16 residues. V was clipped by 0 bases and J by 7 bases; unmatched bases: 5. CDR3 in amino acids: CASSLAGTGGYQPQHF. The DNA of the CDR3 is TGTGCCAGCAGCTTGGCTGGGACAGGGGGCTACCAGCCCCAGCATTTT.

The rearrangement uses TRBV5-1 and TRBJ2-1, with 11 bases fitting TRBD2. This CDR3 spans 16 amino acids. Germline V gene lookup returns CDR1 SGHRS and CDR2 YFSETQ. Unmatched junction bases numbered 9, after V lost 4 bases and J lost 6 bases. CDR3 loop: CASSPSLAGVRNEQFF. The CDR3 DNA follows: TGCGCCAGCAGCCCGTCACTAGCGGGAGTGCGCAATGAGCAGTTCTTC.

In regard to this clone: A much larger clone sits a single nucleotide away, making a read error possible. The sample holds other DNA sequences that translate to the same CDR3. This chain connects TRBV11-3 to TRBJ2-2, with TRBD1 matching over 7 bases. The CDR3 covers 15 residues. Germline assignment: CDR1 SGHNT and CDR2 YENEEA. The CDR3: CASSLRAGGTGELFF. Written as DNA, the CDR3 is TGTGCCAGCAGCTTGAGGGCAGGGGGTACCGGGGAGCTATTTTTT.

V and J are TRBV5-1 and TRBJ2-7, with 9 bases matching TRBD1. The CDR3 has 12 amino acids. V lost 6 bases to trimming and J lost 5 bases; unmatched junction nucleotides: 3. Germline lookup yields CDR1 SGHRS and CDR2 YFSETQ. CDR3 amino acids: CASKRTGDEQYF. CDR3 bases: TGCGCCAGCAAGCGGACAGGGGACGAGCAGTACTTC.

The gene calls are TRBV6-5 and TRBJ2-5, with D maybe TRBD2 (6 bases). CDR1 and CDR2 (germline): MNHEY, SVGAGI. CDR3 length equals 13 residues. With 6 bases removed from V and 5 bases from J, the gap between germline ends came to 13 bases. The CDR3 loop is CASRPPGVETQYF. CDR3 DNA sequence: TGTGCCAGCAGACCGCCGGGGGTGGAGACCCAGTACTTC.

The J gene is TRBJ2-2, the V gene TRBV27; the D gene is possibly TRBD1 (5 bases). Germline V CDR1 and CDR2: MNHEY, SMNVEV (reference sequence). V was clipped by 1 base and J by 0 bases, with 18 bases between them. The CDR3 extends over 19 amino acids. CDR3 sequence: CASSLFRQTPNPNTGELFF. The CDR3 DNA sequence: TGTGCCAGCAGTTTATTTAGACAGACCCCAAACCCGAACACCGGGGAGCTGTTTTTT.